Listed here is a single T cell receptor beta chain. This clonotype was seen ten or more times. Its antigen is currently not known. Base qualities were left out, and no much larger clone turns up one base away. What this sample's time point label stands for: newly diagnosed GD, antithyroid drugs for less than 3 months. RNA was extracted from PBMCs in TRIzol for both TCR sequencing and RNA sequencing. The diagnosis of Graves' disease followed American Thyroid Association guidelines. The patients came from an endocrinology department in Xi'an, China. Each patient gave about 10 milliliters of peripheral blood, collected in an EDTA anticoagulant tube. Ficoll Paque Plus density gradient separation was used to isolate PBMCs, and no further T cell sorting was done. An Agilent 2100 Bioanalyzer and agarose gel were used to check RNA quality, while a NanoDrop 2000 measured RNA concentration. The data were taken from a study of regulatory T cells in long-lasting Graves disease (TCRdb year 2021). General notes on the study: Antithyroid drugs had been taken for less than 3 months by newly diagnosed Graves' disease patients. A total of 33 samples underwent TCR sequencing, from about 13 patients with persistent Graves' disease and 20 patients with newly diagnosed Graves' disease. The study was registered as a clinical trial and conducted in China. Peripheral blood TCR sequencing and RNA sequencing compared persistent Graves' disease patients with newly diagnosed Graves' disease patients.

The library was generated by multiplex PCR. These reads were obtained on an Illumina HiSeq 4000. To build TCR beta libraries, CDR3 regions were amplified by Arm-PCR using iRepertoire HTBI primers. Before sequencing, the PCR products underwent gel purification. The study's own analysis went as follows. Across samples, around 58 TRBV and 14 TRBJ segments were identified and used for gene usage analysis of CDR3 amino acid clonotypes. COPE and FqMerger were used to merge the filtered high-quality paired reads into contigs. Contigs were aligned with BLAST to IMGT TRBV, TRBD and TRBJ reference genes, and CDR3 was defined per IMGT. Clonotypes above 0.1% frequency were classified as highly expanded clones. Shannon entropy was used to measure repertoire diversity, and the Gini coefficient was used to measure V-J evenness. A clonotype was considered public if more than one individual shared it. TCRdb took the public reads, trimmed them with fastp at Q25, ran MiXCR for clone calling and kept in-frame beta chains. Merged by CDR3 protein, the rows form single entries marked with the most common genes and DNA. Here the V and J calls rest on TCRdb's processing, not on the authors' analysis. Counted in this sample were roughly 430,000 distinct CDR3 sequences; about a sixth of them appeared once. About 11% of the sample lies in the top ten.

Paper-wide results and their limitations: Only peripheral blood was studied, because thyroid tissue, the primary lesion, was inaccessible. The authors acknowledged the small sample size as a limitation that may reduce accuracy. More public clonotypes were shared among persistent patients (over 2,500) than among newly diagnosed patients (under 1,000). Sequencing and analysis were limited to the TCR beta chain. Persistent Graves' disease patients showed lower TCR Shannon entropy and fewer highly expanded clones than newly diagnosed patients, suggesting clonal expansion.

Separately, the same data were catalogued under a study of T cells in Graves' hyperthyroidism and ophthalmopathy. As that second paper reports: Stable Graves' hyperthyroidism was defined as the absence of progression to ophthalmopathy over 18 months of follow-up. Hyperthyroidism patients were newly diagnosed, had a disease duration of under 2 months, and were aged 18 to 65 years. Exclusion was applied to patients with uncontrolled infections, other autoimmune diseases, pregnancy or lactation. Clinical symptoms, serum thyroxine and TRAb, thyroid ultrasound, and orbital computed tomography formed the basis for the diagnoses. The TCR CDR3 was subjected to a first round of RT-PCR using the HTBI primer set and the Qiagen OneStep RT-PCR kit. Most expanded thyroid clonotypes (frequency above 0.001) were also detected in blood, a finding suggesting that blood repertoires may reflect thyroid immune responses. Ophthalmopathy was separated from stable hyperthyroidism by a 13 V-J signature model, with around 90% sensitivity and just over 81% specificity obtained in cross-validation and 80%/75% obtained in testing. In validation, the model predicted progression to ophthalmopathy a median of 6.5 months before onset, with about 71% sensitivity and nearly 75% specificity. To identify distinguishing TCR V-J signatures, a discovery cohort of around 100 patients was used, comprising 43 with Graves' ophthalmopathy and about 59 with stable Graves' hyperthyroidism. Prospective prediction of ophthalmopathy was tested in an independent validation cohort of 18 to 20 hyperthyroidism patients and 15 to 17 patients who later progressed to ophthalmopathy. The 95 to 100 discovery patients were randomly divided into training and test sets at a 7:3 ratio. In addition, the study compared T-cell repertoires in thyroid tissue and in blood from six Graves' hyperthyroidism patients. Once sampling was done, hyperthyroidism patients were given methimazole at a starting dose of 30 mg daily, whereas ophthalmopathy patients were given high-dose intravenous methylprednisolone. Libraries were constructed in a second round of multiplex PCR, after which size selection and purification were performed. Sequencing of the libraries was done on an Illumina HiSeq2000 using paired-end 100 bp reads. SOAPnuke was used to process the raw data, removing reads that contained adapters or uncalled bases, had a mean Phred below 15, or lacked an exact match to the constant primer or identifier. High-quality paired reads were merged using COPE v1.2.5, and each unique nucleotide sequence was defined as a clonotype. Clonotypes were aligned to IMGT TRBV, TRBD and TRBJ reference segments using MiTCR v1.1. Analysis was restricted to V-J combinations with a frequency above 0.0001, which covered about 99% of repertoires. The TCS score was defined as the ratio of F50 (clonal expansion) to E x V (chaos), calculated using BLOSUM62-based TCRdist between CDR3 peptides within each V-J. Welch's t-statistics and random forest reduced roughly 530 V-J features to around 14, which were used in a naive Bayes classifier (R e1071). No statistical method was used to set the sample size in advance, and investigators knew the group allocation. TCR Vbeta CDR3 sequencing of approximately 140 peripheral blood samples (43 ophthalmopathy, 75 hyperthyroidism and roughly 17 progressor patients) is reported in the paper.

Sequences were derived from peripheral blood mononuclear cells (PBMCs), sampled at new diagnosis, from a patient treated with antithyroid drugs. The receptor comes from a woman younger than 45 with Graves disease. Donor details come from another sample of the same person, matched by shared clones.

At the DNA level, the sequence is TGTGCCAGCAGCTTTGGGGTGGCGGATACGCAGTATTTT. This encodes CASSFGVADTQYF. The chain employs TRBV7-2 and TRBJ2-3; no D segment can be confidently identified. Cut back by 3 bases and 6 bases, the V and J ends lie 10 bases apart. The CDR3 holds 13 amino acids from the cysteine to the phenylalanine. Left in the record is the CDR3 DNA by itself, 39 bases read in frame from the first base. Per the germline V gene, SGHTA is the CDR1 and FQGNSA is the CDR2.